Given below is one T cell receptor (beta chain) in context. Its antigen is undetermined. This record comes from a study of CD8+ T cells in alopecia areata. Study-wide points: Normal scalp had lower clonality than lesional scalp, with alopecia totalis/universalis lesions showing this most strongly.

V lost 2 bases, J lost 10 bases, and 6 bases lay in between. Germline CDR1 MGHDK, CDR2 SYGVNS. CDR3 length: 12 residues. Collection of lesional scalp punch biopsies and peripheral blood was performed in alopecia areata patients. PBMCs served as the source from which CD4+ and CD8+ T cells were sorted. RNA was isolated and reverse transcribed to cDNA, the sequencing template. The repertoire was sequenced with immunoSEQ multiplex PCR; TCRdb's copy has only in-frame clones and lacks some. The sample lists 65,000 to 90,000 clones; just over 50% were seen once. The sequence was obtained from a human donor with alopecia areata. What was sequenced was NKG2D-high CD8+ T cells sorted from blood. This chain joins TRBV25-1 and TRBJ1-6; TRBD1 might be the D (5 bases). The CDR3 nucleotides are TGTGCCAGCAGTGAAGGGGGGTCACCCCTCCACTTT. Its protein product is CASSEGGSPLHF.